The TCR beta chain described here comes from a study of immune heterogeneity within non-small cell lung tumors. Overall study context: The tumor set comprised a handful of squamous cell carcinomas and nine to eleven non-squamous carcinomas (plus 1 not otherwise specified).

Study-wide results and limits: Clonality of local T cells correlated moderately but significantly with local tumor mutational burden (R around 0.35). High-frequency clones unique to single sites coexisted with identical dominant CDR3 beta clonotypes that recurred across tumor sites within a patient.

Per the germline V gene, CDR1 is MDHEN and CDR2 is SYDVKM. The CDR3 sequence is 15 residues long. On this clonotype: Its specificity is not known. A much larger clone lies one base from this, so it may be a read error.

In a multiplex PCR, 32 V and 13 J primers amplified TCR beta CDR3. TCRdb called the multiplex PCR reads again in MiXCR, with one record for every CDR3 protein. The sample has 20,000 to 25,000 distinct CDR3 sequences, roughly 29% seen once. Template input, which was bulk tumor genomic DNA, totaled 450 to 600 ng per sample. Collection of several biopsies per primary tumor, spaced far apart, took place during surgery. Those enrolled were patients newly diagnosed with untreated non-small cell lung cancer and undergoing curative surgery. This sequence joins TRBV28 and TRBJ2-6, with D perhaps matching TRBD1 (6 bases). This receptor was taken from a man in his forties with non-small cell lung cancer. Sequenced input: lung tumor tissue. In DNA form, the CDR3 reads TGTGCCAGCACCCTAGGGGGATCTGGGGCCAACGTCCCGACTTTC. It codes for CASTLGGSGANVPTF.